These 30 T cell receptor beta chains originate from one sample sequenced in a study of cytomegalovirus exposure and HLA in healthy donors. Vbeta (60) and Jbeta (13) primers were used in the PCR. Data came from immunoSEQ multiplex PCR; TCRdb stores just in-frame clones and leaves some out. The table has about 90,000 clones, under 80% seen once. Sequencing used PBMCs. The receptors derive from a boy aged 5-17 years in good health and CMV-seronegative.

The chain employs TRBV6-4 and TRBJ2-1; TRBD1 agrees at 7 bases. V lost 8 bases to trimming and J lost 9 bases; unmatched junction nucleotides: 13. CDR3 length: 14 residues. Germline-derived CDR1 and CDR2 are MRHNA and SNTAGT. The CDR3 is CASSVRRGSVEQFF. The CDR3 nucleotides are TGTGCCAGCTCTGTCCGCAGGGGGTCTGTTGAGCAGTTCTTC.

V gene TRBV30 combines with J gene TRBJ1-4; D remains ambiguous. CDR1 and CDR2 from the germline V gene are GTSNPN and SVGIG (reference sequence). V was trimmed by 0 bases and J by 4 bases, leaving 6 bases between them. The CDR3 is made up of 13 amino acids. CDR3 sequence: CAWSVQDNEKLFF. DNA of the CDR3: TGTGCCTGGAGTGTGCAGGATAATGAAAAACTGTTTTTT.

The genes are TRBV10-1 and TRBJ2-7, with 7 bases matching TRBD1. V shed 7 bases and J 3 bases; nucleotides not matched to a gene: 15. CDR1 WNHNN and CDR2 SYGVQD come from the germline V gene (reference sequence). This CDR3 spans 16 amino acids. CDR3 loop: CASTYAGTVIYYEQYF. As DNA, the CDR3 is TGCGCCAGCACTTATGCCGGGACAGTTATCTACTACGAGCAGTACTTC.

J is TRBJ2-7 and V is TRBV6-5; D is possibly TRBD2 (5 bases). Trimming removed 4 bases at V and 5 bases at J, with 12 bases between. CDR3 length equals 13 residues. Germline CDR1 and CDR2: MNHEY and SVGAGI. For the CDR3, the DNA is TGTGCCAGCAGTTCTCGGGGTTCCAACGAGCAGTACTTC. Translated, it gives CASSSRGSNEQYF.

The sample holds one count of this clone. The chain joins TRBV4-3 to TRBJ2-7; perhaps TRBD1 as D (6 bases). The CDR3 runs 16 residues. V gave up 3 bases and J gave up 0 bases, with 15 bases separating them. Per germline, CDR1 LGHNA and CDR2 YSLEER. In DNA form, the CDR3 reads TGCGCCAGCAGCCAGGGGACAAATTGGGGCTCCTACGAGCAGTACTTC. Translating it yields CASSQGTNWGSYEQYF.

Only a few counts were recorded for this clone. V and J are TRBV30 and TRBJ2-5, with TRBD1 matching 9 bases. The CDR3 runs to 12 residues. V dropped 5 bases and J dropped 5; count of bases not matched to a gene: 3. The V gene's germline CDR1 is GTSNPN and CDR2 SVGIG (reference sequence). CDR3 region: CAWDRGKETQYF. The CDR3 nucleotides read TGTGCCTGGGACAGGGGGAAGGAGACCCAGTACTTC.

This chain joins TRBV13 and TRBJ2-7; D may be TRBD1 (6 bases). V lost 5 bases and J 4 bases, leaving 15 bases between the germline ends. CDR1 is PRHDT, CDR2 FYEKMQ, per germline (reference sequence). The CDR3 sequence is 14 residues long. CDR3 bases: TGTGCCAGCAGCGGGGAGTCAGGGGTATACGAGCAGTACTTC. It is translated as CASSGESGVYEQYF. The full variable domain, in which reference TRBV13 and TRBJ2-7 provide the parts outside the CDR3, is AAGVIQSPRHLIKEKRETATLKCYPIPRHDTVYWYQQGPGQDPQFLISFYEKMQSDKGSIPDRFSAQQFSDYHSELNMSSLELGDSALYFCASSGESGVYEQYFGPGTRLTVT.

This clone was seen a single time. The chain recombines TRBV28 with TRBJ2-5, with a possible D match to TRBD1 (6 bases). The germline V and J ends were trimmed by 3 bases and 1 base, with 15 bases remaining between them. Germline CDR1 is MDHEN and CDR2 is SYDVKM. The CDR3 loop spans 16 amino acids. The CDR3 is CASSFTAGEFQETQYF. CDR3 coding DNA: TGTGCCAGCAGTTTCACGGCAGGGGAATTCCAAGAGACCCAGTACTTC. Filled out from reference TRBV28 and TRBJ2-5, the complete variable domain reads DVKVTQSSRYLVKRTGEKVFLECVQDMDHENMFWYRQDPGLGLRLIYFSYDVKMKEKGDIPEGYSVSREKKERFSLILESASTNQTSMYLCASSFTAGEFQETQYFGPGTRLLVL.

On this clone: Other DNA sequences in the same sample also yield this CDR3. This chain links TRBV19 with TRBJ1-5; perhaps TRBD1 as D (5 bases). The germline V gene encodes CDR1 LNHDA and CDR2 SQIVND (reference sequence). The CDR3 totals 12 residues. V gave up 8 bases and J gave up 4 bases, with 9 bases separating them. The CDR3 region is CASSQGNQPQHF. CDR3 coding DNA: TGTGCCAGTTCCCAGGGAAATCAGCCCCAGCATTTT.

The CDR3 reads CASSFGLAGLQETQYF. The CDR3 bases are TGTGCCAGCAGTTTCGGACTAGCGGGTCTGCAAGAGACCCAGTACTTC. The chain is built from TRBV28 and TRBJ2-5; 11 nucleotides agree with TRBD2. Trimming removed 3 bases from V and 2 bases from J; junction bases left unmatched: 5. Germline values: CDR1 MDHEN, CDR2 SYDVKM. The CDR3 contains 16 residues. The variable domain in full, completed from reference TRBV28 and TRBJ2-5, reads DVKVTQSSRYLVKRTGEKVFLECVQDMDHENMFWYRQDPGLGLRLIYFSYDVKMKEKGDIPEGYSVSREKKERFSLILESASTNQTSMYLCASSFGLAGLQETQYFGPGTRLLVL.

The genes are TRBV7-3 and TRBJ2-7, with 9 positions matching TRBD2. This CDR3 is 15 amino acids long. V shed 0 bases, J shed 5 bases, and the junction held 5 bases outside the gene matches. Germline V lookup: CDR1 SGHTA, CDR2 FQGTGA. This CDR3 reads CASSLTSGRGDEQYF. As DNA, the CDR3 is TGTGCCAGCAGCTTAACTAGCGGGAGAGGCGACGAGCAGTACTTC.

This chain links TRBV5-1 with TRBJ2-1, with a weak D call TRBD2 (6 bases). Trimming shortened V by 7 bases and J by 6 bases, and 17 bases separated the two germline ends. The germline V gene encodes CDR1 SGHRS and CDR2 YFSETQ. CDR3 length: 14 amino acids. The DNA of the CDR3 is TGCGCCAGCCTGGGGGGACCATCGAGCAATGAGCAGTTCTTC. It specifies CASLGGPSSNEQFF.

The sample holds a few counts of this clone. This chain links TRBV28 with TRBJ2-7, with a possible D match to TRBD1 (8 bases). Germline lookup yields CDR1 MDHEN and CDR2 SYDVKM. Trimming stripped 5 bases from V and 2 bases from J, with 16 bases between. CDR3 length: 15 residues. The CDR3 reads CASSRGRDRTYEQYF. The DNA of the CDR3 is TGTGCCAGCAGTCGGGGGAGGGACAGGACCTACGAGCAGTACTTC.

The chain employs TRBV5-6 and TRBJ2-3, with TRBD2 identical over 14 bases. Germline-derived CDR1 and CDR2 are SGHDT and YYEEEE. The CDR3 is made up of 17 amino acids. Trimming at V came to 4 bases and at J to 10 bases, leaving 14 bases not matched to a gene. CDR3 loop: CASSDRTSGGRGAAQYF. The CDR3 DNA follows: TGTGCCAGCAGCGATCGGACTAGCGGGGGGCGCGGCGCTGCGCAGTATTTT.

The genes are TRBV7-9 and TRBJ2-3; D ambiguous. The length of the CDR3 is 13 residues. CDR1 SEHNR and CDR2 FQNEAQ come from the germline V gene (reference sequence). V lost 1 base, J lost 6 bases, and 8 bases lay in between. The CDR3 region has the DNA TGTGCCAGCAGCTTAGTTTCCATGGATACGCAGTATTTT. Protein sequence: CASSLVSMDTQYF.

Only one count was recorded for this clone. The genes are TRBV7-8 and TRBJ2-7; the match to TRBD1 covers 9 bases. V lost 5 bases, J lost 2 bases, and 7 bases stayed unmatched. The CDR3 totals 15 residues. The germline V gene encodes CDR1 SGHVS and CDR2 FQNEAQ. The CDR3 nucleotides are TGTGCCAGCAGCCCTTTGGGGACAGGGCCCTACGAGCAGTACTTC. Translated: CASSPLGTGPYEQYF.

The chain's CDR3 is CASSSTGQAYGYTF. As DNA, the CDR3 is TGTGCCAGCAGTTCTACCGGACAGGCCTATGGCTACACCTTC. The rearrangement uses TRBV6-6 and TRBJ1-2, with 7 positions matching TRBD1. CDR1 is MNHNY, CDR2 SVGAGI, per germline (reference sequence). The J segment lost 4 bases and the V segment lost 4 bases, leaving 6 bases of the junction unmatched. The CDR3 is 14 residues long.

This sequence joins TRBV6-1 and TRBJ2-7; the D is unclear. The CDR3 consists of 15 residues. Trimming took 5 bases from V and 2 from J, leaving 16 bases between them. CDR1 is MNHNS and CDR2 is SASEGT in the germline V gene. The CDR3, as DNA: TGTGCCAGCAGTCTAGGTCGGCTAGGAGCCTACGAGCAGTACTTC. Protein: CASSLGRLGAYEQYF.

This clone was picked up one time. This chain uses TRBV5-4 with TRBJ2-5; D is unresolved. The germline CDR1 and CDR2 sequences are SGHNT and YYREEE (reference sequence). V was cut by 4 bases and J by 2 bases, with 3 bases left in between. The length of the CDR3 is 11 residues. The CDR3 DNA is TGTGCCAGCAGCCAACAAGAGACCCAGTACTTC. Translating gives CASSQQETQYF. The variable domain in full, completed from reference TRBV5-4 and TRBJ2-5, reads ETGVTQSPTHLIKTRGQQVTLRCSSQSGHNTVSWYQQALGQGPQFIFQYYREEENGRGNFPPRFSGLQFPNYSSELNVNALELDDSALYLCASSQQETQYFGPGTRLLVL.

This clone came up a few times. The V gene is TRBV5-1, the J gene TRBJ1-1, with a weak D call TRBD1 (6 bases). Germline lookup yields CDR1 SGHRS and CDR2 YFSETQ. V gave up 0 bases and J gave up 4 bases, with 13 bases separating them. CDR3 length: 15 residues. CDR3 sequence reads: CASSLASGGFTEAFF. The CDR3 DNA is TGCGCCAGCAGCTTGGCATCGGGGGGCTTCACTGAAGCTTTCTTT.

The chain uses TRBV9 and TRBJ2-7; TRBD1 is a possible D gene (6 bases). CDR3 length: 12 residues. The germline V gene has CDR1 SGDLS and CDR2 YYNGEE. V lost 7 bases, J lost 6 bases, and 14 bases lay in between. The CDR3 DNA reads TGTGCCAGCTCCACACAGGGATCCGAGCAGTACTTC. As protein: CASSTQGSEQYF.

V gene TRBV5-4 combines with J gene TRBJ1-2; D gene unclear. The germline V gene encodes CDR1 SGHNT and CDR2 YYREEE (reference sequence). V shed 3 bases and J shed 5 bases, with 14 bases lying between them. The CDR3 is 14 amino acids. For the CDR3, the DNA is TGTGCCAGCAGCTACTCTGTTGGCGGATATGGCTACACCTTC. Amino acid sequence: CASSYSVGGYGYTF.

This chain links TRBV11-2 with TRBJ1-1, with D possibly matching TRBD1 (5 bases). The length of the CDR3 is 12 residues. The V gene lost 3 bases and the J gene lost 8 bases, with 10 bases spanning the gap. Germline V gene sequence: CDR1 SGHAT, CDR2 FQNNGV. The CDR3 DNA reads as TGTGCCAGCAGCTTTGCGGGGCGGGAAGCTTTCTTT. It translates to CASSFAGREAFF.

This sequence joins TRBV18 and TRBJ1-1, with TRBD1 as a possible D gene (6 bases). The germline V gene has CDR1 KGHSH and CDR2 LQKENI. The CDR3 has 14 residues. The germline V and J ends were trimmed by 5 bases and 0 bases, with 10 bases remaining between them. The CDR3 DNA reads TGTGCCAGCTCAAAGGACAGCATGAACACTGAAGCTTTCTTT. It is translated as CASSKDSMNTEAFF.

By share, this clone counts as medium-sized (0.01 to 0.1%). The chain carries TRBV4-1 and TRBJ1-1; 9 nucleotides agree with TRBD1. CDR1 and CDR2 (germline): MGHRA, YSYEKL. CDR3 length: 18 residues. With 1 base clipped from V and 0 bases from J, the junction kept 9 bases outside the gene matches. In DNA, the CDR3 is TGCGCCAGCAGCCAAGGTGCCGGACAGGGGCTTCTGAACACTGAAGCTTTCTTT. Translated: CASSQGAGQGLLNTEAFF.

The chain links TRBV9 to TRBJ2-1; the match to TRBD2 covers 15 bases. V shed 0 bases, J shed 4 bases, and the junction held 8 bases outside the gene matches. Germline CDR1 reads SGDLS; CDR2 reads YYNGEE. The CDR3 has 19 amino acids. The CDR3 nucleotides read TGTGCCAGCAGCGTAGTTGGGACTAGCGGGGGGCTGGGGTACAATGAGCAGTTCTTC. It encodes CASSVVGTSGGLGYNEQFF.

There are a few counts of this clone. CDR3 sequence (DNA): TGTGCCGGGAAGACTAGCGCGGGTTCCTACGAGCAGTACTTC. Translated: CAGKTSAGSYEQYF. This chain joins TRBV6-5 and TRBJ2-7, with TRBD2 matching 8 bases. The trim removed 11 bases at V and 1 base at J, leaving 10 bases unmatched. The CDR3 loop spans 14 amino acids. Germline CDR1 and CDR2: MNHEY and SVGAGI.

This clone was counted only a few times. This chain links TRBV5-6 with TRBJ2-7; D uncertain. The CDR3 loop spans 12 amino acids. Trimming stripped 2 bases from V and 6 bases from J, with 9 bases between. Germline loops: CDR1 SGHDT, CDR2 YYEEEE. The CDR3 sequence is CASSFSPSEQYF. The CDR3 nucleotides read TGTGCCAGCAGCTTTTCTCCTTCCGAGCAGTACTTC.

This chain links TRBV28 with TRBJ2-7; 7 nucleotides match TRBD1. This CDR3 spans 13 amino acids. J lost 3 bases, V lost 6 bases, and 5 bases had no gene match. The germline gives CDR1 MDHEN, CDR2 SYDVKM. CDR3 nucleotides: TGTGCCAGCAGAGGGCCAGGGGGCTACGAGCAGTACTTC. Translating it yields CASRGPGGYEQYF.

The rearrangement links TRBV7-8 to TRBJ2-5; TRBD2 matches 12 bases. The CDR3 contains 17 residues. V was clipped by 5 bases and J by 4 bases; unmatched bases: 11. CDR1 and CDR2 (germline): SGHVS, FQNEAQ. The DNA for the CDR3 is TGTGCCAGCAGCCCTAAACGACTAGCGGGAGTGGGAGAGACCCAGTACTTC. It yields the protein CASSPKRLAGVGETQYF.